This TCR beta chain is from a study of glioma-infiltrating T cells. Whole-study findings and limits: Gliomas, especially low-grade, showed above-expected tissue-blood divergence; non-neoplastic patients showed below.

V was clipped by 5 bases and J by 7 bases; unmatched bases: 5. The CDR3 runs 13 residues. Germline CDR1 reads SGHVS; CDR2 reads FQNEAQ. About this clonotype itself: Its antigen is undetermined.

Using RNA template, CDR3s of TCR alpha and beta were amplified with iRepertoire arm-PCR. Each CDR3 protein gets one entry after TCRdb re-called the multiplex PCR reads with MiXCR. The data show some 150,000 distinct CDR3 sequences, about 39% seen once. What was sequenced was glioma tissue, nonneoplastic brain tissue, or PBMCs (not recorded which). V and J are TRBV7-8 and TRBJ1-5; 7 bases align to TRBD1. The sequence was obtained from a human donor with low-grade glioma or glioblastoma, undergoing nonglioma brain surgery, or in good health (not recorded which). In DNA form, the CDR3 reads TGTGCCAGCAGCCCAGGGACAGCCCAGCCCCAGCATTTT. Translating it yields CASSPGTAQPQHF.